This TCR beta chain emerged from a study of blood T cell repertoires in COVID-19. Study as a whole: T cells, B-cell-depleted T cells, or PBMCs supplied cDNA or gDNA.

Authors' analysis steps: The authors estimated nucleated cell counts from reference gene primer amplification. Sequenced by immunoSEQ multiplex PCR; TCRdb stores in-frame clones only, minus some. The DNA was the basis for D and trimming; V, J and clone size are from that table. The sample lists 200,000 to 250,000 clones, roughly four fifths occurring once. Only a few counts were recorded for this clone. Germline assignment: CDR1 LGHDT and CDR2 YNNKEL (reference sequence). There are 16 residues in the CDR3. The V end lost 1 base, the J end lost 4 bases, and 16 bases lay between the germline ends. J is TRBJ1-1 and V is TRBV3-1 (or the pseudogene TRBV3-2); possibly TRBD1 for D (5 bases). Sample: PBMCs or T cells enriched from blood (not recorded which). This TCR was sampled from a man aged 55-75 years who had recovered from COVID-19. The chain's CDR3 is CASSQVGQGLGTEAFF. The CDR3 nucleotides are TGTGCCAGCAGCCAAGTTGGGCAGGGACTGGGCACTGAAGCTTTCTTT.